The clone carrying this T cell receptor beta chain turned up a few times. Its cognate antigen is unknown. Each single cDNA molecule received a unique molecular identifier. TCRdb re-called the 5' RACE reads through MiXCR, storing one row per CDR3 protein. The sample contains about 53,000 distinct CDR3 sequences, 9% to 15% of which appear only once. The source of the sample is a study of early T cells in non-severe SARS-CoV-2 infection. Study overall: Investigators sequenced bulk RNA drawn from unsorted whole blood, and chains remained unpaired. Findings of the study overall: Anti-spike CD8 responses were favored in VDJdb matching, and private and CD4 specificities were missed.

Germline CDR1 reads MDHEN; CDR2 reads SYDVKM. Trimming took 6 bases from V and 0 from J; bases not matched to a gene: 6. The CDR3 has 15 amino acids. The receptor comes from an adult who was a healthcare worker with PCR-confirmed SARS-CoV-2 infection or an uninfected control (not recorded which). The input for sequencing was whole blood, taken at baseline. V is TRBV28 and J is TRBJ1-2, with TRBD1 identical over 8 bases. CDR3 sequence: CASSSDRVANYGYTF. The CDR3, as DNA: TGTGCCAGCAGCTCGGACAGGGTGGCTAACTATGGCTACACCTTC.